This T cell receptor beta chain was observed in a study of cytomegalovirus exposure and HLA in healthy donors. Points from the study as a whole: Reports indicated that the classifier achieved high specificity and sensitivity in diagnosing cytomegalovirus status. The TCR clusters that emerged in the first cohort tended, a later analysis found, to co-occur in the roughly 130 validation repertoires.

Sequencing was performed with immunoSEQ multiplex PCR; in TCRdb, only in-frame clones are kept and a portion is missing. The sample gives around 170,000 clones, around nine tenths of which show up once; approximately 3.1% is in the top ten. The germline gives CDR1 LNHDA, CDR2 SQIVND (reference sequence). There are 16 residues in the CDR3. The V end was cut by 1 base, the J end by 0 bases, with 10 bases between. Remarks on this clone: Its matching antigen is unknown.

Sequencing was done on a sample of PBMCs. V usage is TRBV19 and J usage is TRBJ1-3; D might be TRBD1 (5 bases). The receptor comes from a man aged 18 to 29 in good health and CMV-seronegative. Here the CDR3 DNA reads TGTGCCAGTAGTATAGCGAAGGGGCTCTCTGGAAACACCATATATTTT. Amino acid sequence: CASSIAKGLSGNTIYF.